This T cell receptor (beta chain) appears in the sequencing data of a study of cytomegalovirus exposure and HLA in healthy donors. Study results and caveats: The study labeled 150 to 200 TCR beta chains cytomegalovirus-associated. Researchers reported that three CMV-associated chains were confirmed in vitro as CMV antigen-specific. Both high specificity and high sensitivity reportedly marked the classifier's diagnosis of cytomegalovirus status.

Details on this clone: As yet, its antigen is unknown.

Trimming took 4 bases from V and 4 from J, leaving 14 bases between them. Germline CDR1 KGHSH, CDR2 LQKENI. This CDR3 region has 16 residues. TCRdb's table, derived via immunoSEQ multiplex PCR, lists solely in-frame clones and lacks some. The sample shows approximately 150,000 clones, about 89% of them seen only once. The donors belonged to the approximately 120-subject validation cohort, separate from the 666-subject first cohort. The chain combines TRBV18 with TRBJ1-6; D is undetermined. This TCR was recovered from a woman aged 18 to 35 in good health and CMV-seropositive. The sample comprised PBMCs. The chain's CDR3 is CASSRHGTTYNSPLHF. In DNA form, the CDR3 reads TGTGCCAGCTCACGCCATGGCACGACATATAATTCACCCCTCCACTTT.